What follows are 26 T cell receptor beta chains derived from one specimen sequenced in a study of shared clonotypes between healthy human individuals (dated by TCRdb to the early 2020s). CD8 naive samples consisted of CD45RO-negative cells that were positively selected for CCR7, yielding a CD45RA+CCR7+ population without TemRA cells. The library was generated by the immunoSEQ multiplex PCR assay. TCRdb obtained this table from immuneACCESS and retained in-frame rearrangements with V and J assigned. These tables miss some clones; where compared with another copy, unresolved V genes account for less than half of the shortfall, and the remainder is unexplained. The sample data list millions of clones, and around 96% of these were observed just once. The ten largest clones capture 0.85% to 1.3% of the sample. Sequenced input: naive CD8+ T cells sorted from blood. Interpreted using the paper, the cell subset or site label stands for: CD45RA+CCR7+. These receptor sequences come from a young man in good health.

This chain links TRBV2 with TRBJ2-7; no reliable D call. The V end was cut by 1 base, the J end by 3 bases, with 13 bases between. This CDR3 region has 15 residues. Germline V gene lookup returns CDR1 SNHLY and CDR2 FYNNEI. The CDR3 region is CASSEGRQPYYEQYF. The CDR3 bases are TGTGCCAGCAGTGAAGGGCGCCAGCCTTACTACGAGCAGTACTTC.

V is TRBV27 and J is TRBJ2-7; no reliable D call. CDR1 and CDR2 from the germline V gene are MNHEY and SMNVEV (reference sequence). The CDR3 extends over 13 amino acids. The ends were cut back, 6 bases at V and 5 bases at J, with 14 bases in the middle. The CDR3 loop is CASSPLPGNEQYF. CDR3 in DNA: TGTGCCAGCAGCCCCCTCCCCGGCAACGAGCAGTACTTC.

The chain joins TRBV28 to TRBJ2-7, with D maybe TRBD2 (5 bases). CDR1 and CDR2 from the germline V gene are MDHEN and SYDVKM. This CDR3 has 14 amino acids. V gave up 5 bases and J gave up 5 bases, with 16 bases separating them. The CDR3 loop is CASSAGIDDDEQYF. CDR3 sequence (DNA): TGTGCCAGCAGTGCCGGGATCGATGATGACGAGCAGTACTTC.

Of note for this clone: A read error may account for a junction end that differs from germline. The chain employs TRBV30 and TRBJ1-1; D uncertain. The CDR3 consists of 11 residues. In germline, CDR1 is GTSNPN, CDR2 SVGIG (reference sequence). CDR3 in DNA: TGTGCCTGGAGAATGGGTACTGAAACTTTCTTT. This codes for CAWRMGTETFF.

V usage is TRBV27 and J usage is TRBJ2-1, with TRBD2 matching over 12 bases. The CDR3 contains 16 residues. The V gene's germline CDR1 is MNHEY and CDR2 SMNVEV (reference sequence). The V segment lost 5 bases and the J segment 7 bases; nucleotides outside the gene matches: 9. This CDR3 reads CASSPPASGGANEQFF. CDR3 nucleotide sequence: TGTGCCAGCAGTCCCCCCGCTAGCGGGGGGGCGAATGAGCAGTTCTTC.

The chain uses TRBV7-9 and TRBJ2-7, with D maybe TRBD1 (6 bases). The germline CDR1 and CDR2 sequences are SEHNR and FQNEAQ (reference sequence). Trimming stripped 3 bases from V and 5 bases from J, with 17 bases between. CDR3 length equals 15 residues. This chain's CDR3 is CASSFPGRGDDEQYF. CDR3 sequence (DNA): TGTGCCAGCAGCTTCCCAGGCAGGGGAGACGACGAGCAGTACTTC. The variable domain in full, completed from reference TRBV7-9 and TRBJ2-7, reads DTGVSQNPRHKITKRGQNVTFRCDPISEHNRLYWYRQTLGQGPEFLTYFQNEAQLEKSRLLSDRFSAERPKGSFSTLEIQRTEQGDSAMYLCASSFPGRGDDEQYFGPGTRLTVT.

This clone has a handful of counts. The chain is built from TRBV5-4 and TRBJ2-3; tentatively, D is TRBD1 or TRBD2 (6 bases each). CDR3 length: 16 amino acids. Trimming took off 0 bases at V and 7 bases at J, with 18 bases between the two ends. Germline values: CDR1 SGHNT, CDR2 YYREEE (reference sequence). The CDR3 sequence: CASSLDGGPLANTQYF. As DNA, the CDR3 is TGTGCCAGCAGCTTGGATGGGGGGCCCTTGGCGAATACGCAGTATTTT.

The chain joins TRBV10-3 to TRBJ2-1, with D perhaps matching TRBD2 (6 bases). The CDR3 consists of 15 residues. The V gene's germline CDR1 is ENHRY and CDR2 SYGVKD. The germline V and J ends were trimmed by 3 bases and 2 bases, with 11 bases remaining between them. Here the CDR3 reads CAISDGGSPYNEQFF. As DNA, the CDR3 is TGTGCCATCAGTGATGGGGGGTCTCCCTACAATGAGCAGTTCTTC.

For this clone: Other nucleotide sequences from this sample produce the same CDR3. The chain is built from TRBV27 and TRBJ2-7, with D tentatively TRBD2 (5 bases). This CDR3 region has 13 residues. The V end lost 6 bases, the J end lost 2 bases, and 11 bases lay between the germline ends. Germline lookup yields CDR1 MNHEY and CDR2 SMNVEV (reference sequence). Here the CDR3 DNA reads TGTGCCAGCAGCCACGGGATTGCCTACGAGCAGTACTTC. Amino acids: CASSHGIAYEQYF.

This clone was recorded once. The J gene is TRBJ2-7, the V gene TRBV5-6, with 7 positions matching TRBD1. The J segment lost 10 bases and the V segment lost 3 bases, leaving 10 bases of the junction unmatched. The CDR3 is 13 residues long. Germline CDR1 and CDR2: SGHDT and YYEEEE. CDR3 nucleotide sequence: TGTGCCAGCAGCTGGGGACAGACACTACATCAGTACTTC. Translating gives CASSWGQTLHQYF.

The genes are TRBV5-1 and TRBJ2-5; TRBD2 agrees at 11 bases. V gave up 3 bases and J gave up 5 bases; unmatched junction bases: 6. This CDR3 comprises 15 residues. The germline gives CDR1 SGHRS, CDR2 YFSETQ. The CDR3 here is CASSSTSGVVETQYF. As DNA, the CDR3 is TGCGCCAGCAGCTCGACTAGCGGGGTGGTGGAGACCCAGTACTTC.

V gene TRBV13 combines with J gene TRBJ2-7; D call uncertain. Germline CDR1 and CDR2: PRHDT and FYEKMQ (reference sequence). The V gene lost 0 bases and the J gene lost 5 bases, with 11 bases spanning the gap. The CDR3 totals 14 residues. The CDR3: CASSLGLTSDEQYF. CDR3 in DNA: TGTGCCAGCAGCTTAGGACTTACGAGCGACGAGCAGTACTTC.

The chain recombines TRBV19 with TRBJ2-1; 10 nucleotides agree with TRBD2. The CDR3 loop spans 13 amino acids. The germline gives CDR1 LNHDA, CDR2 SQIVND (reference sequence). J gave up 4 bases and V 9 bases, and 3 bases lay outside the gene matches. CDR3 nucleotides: TGTGCCAGCGGACTAGCGGTTTACAATGAGCAGTTCTTC. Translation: CASGLAVYNEQFF.

CDR3 bases: TGTGCCAGCAGCTTAGCAATACTAGCTCCCAATGAGCAGTTCTTC. Protein sequence: CASSLAILAPNEQFF. The chain is built from TRBV11-2 and TRBJ2-1, with TRBD2 as a possible D gene (6 bases). The CDR3 is 15 residues long. The V end was cut by 1 base, the J end by 6 bases, with 13 bases between. CDR1 and CDR2 from the germline V gene are SGHAT and FQNNGV.

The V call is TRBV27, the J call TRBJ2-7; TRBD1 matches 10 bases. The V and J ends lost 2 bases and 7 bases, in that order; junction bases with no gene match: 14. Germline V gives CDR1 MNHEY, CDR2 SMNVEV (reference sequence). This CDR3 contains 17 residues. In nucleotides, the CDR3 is TGTGCCAGCAGTTTAAAATGGCCGGGACAGGGGCCTCGGGAGCAGTACTTC. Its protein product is CASSLKWPGQGPREQYF.

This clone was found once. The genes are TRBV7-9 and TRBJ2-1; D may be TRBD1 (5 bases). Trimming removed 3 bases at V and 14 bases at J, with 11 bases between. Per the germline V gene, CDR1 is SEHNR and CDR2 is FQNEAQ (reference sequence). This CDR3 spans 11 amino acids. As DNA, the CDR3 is TGTGCCAGCAGCTTGACAGCGTCTGAGTTCTTC. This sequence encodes CASSLTASEFF.

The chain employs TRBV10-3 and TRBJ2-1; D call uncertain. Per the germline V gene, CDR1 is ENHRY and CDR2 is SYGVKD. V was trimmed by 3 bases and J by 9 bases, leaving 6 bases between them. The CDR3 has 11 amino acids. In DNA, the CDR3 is TGTGCCATCAGTGACGGCATTGAGCAGTTCTTC. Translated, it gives CAISDGIEQFF.

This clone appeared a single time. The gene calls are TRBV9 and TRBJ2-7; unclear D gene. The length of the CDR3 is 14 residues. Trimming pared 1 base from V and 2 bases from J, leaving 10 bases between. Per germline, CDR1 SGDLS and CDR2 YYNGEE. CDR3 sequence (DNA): TGTGCCAGCAGCGTATTCGAGCGACCCTACGAGCAGTACTTC. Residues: CASSVFERPYEQYF.

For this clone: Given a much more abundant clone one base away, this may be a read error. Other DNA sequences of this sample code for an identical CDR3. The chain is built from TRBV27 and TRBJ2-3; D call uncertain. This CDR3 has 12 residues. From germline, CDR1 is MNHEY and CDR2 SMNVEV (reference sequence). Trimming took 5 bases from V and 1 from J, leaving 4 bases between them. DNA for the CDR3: TGTGCCAGCAGTCCGCGCACAGATACGCAGTATTTT. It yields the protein CASSPRTDTQYF.

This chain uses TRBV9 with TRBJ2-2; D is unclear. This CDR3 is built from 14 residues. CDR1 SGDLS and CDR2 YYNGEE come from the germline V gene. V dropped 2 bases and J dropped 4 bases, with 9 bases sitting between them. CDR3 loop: CASSVAHGTGELFF. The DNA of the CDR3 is TGTGCCAGCAGCGTCGCCCACGGCACCGGGGAGCTGTTTTTT.

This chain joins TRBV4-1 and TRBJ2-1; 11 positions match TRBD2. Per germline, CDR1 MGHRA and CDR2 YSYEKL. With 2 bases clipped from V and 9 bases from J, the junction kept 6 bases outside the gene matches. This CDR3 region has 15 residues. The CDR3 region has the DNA TGCGCCAGCAGCCAAAACTTAGCGGGAGGGTTTGAGCAGTTCTTC. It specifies CASSQNLAGGFEQFF.

The chain's CDR3 is CASSFDQVQPQHF. The CDR3 DNA follows: TGTGCCAGCAGCTTCGATCAAGTGCAGCCCCAGCATTTT. The genes are TRBV5-4 and TRBJ1-5; D remains unclear. Germline lookup yields CDR1 SGHNT and CDR2 YYREEE (reference sequence). The germline V and J ends were trimmed by 2 bases and 7 bases, with 10 bases remaining between them. CDR3 length: 13 residues.

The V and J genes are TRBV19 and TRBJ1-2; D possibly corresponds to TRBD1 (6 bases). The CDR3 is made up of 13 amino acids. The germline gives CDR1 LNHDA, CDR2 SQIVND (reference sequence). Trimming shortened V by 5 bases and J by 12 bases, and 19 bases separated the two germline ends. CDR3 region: CASSPSGDRRHTF. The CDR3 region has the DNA TGTGCCAGTAGTCCCTCAGGGGACCGCCGTCACACCTTC.

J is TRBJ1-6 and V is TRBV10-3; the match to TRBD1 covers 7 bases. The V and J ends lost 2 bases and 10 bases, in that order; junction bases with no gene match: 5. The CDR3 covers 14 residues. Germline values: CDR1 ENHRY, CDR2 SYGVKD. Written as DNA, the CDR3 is TGTGCCATCAGTGAGCGTCAGGGGGACTCACCCCTCCACTTT. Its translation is CAISERQGDSPLHF.

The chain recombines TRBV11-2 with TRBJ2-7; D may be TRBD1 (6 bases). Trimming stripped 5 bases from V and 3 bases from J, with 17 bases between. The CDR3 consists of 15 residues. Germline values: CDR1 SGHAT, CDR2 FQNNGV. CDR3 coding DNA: TGTGCCAGCAGCGGCCGGGACAAGGACCTCTACGAGCAGTACTTC. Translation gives CASSGRDKDLYEQYF.

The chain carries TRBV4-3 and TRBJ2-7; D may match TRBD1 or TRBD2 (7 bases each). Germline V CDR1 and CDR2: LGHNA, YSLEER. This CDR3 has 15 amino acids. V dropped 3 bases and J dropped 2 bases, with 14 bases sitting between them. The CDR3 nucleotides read TGCGCCAGCAGCCAGCAGACAGGGACTACCTACGAGCAGTACTTC. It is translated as CASSQQTGTTYEQYF.